One sample yielded the 21 T cell receptor beta chains listed below, sequenced in a study of T cells in Graves' hyperthyroidism and ophthalmopathy. The investigators amplified TCR beta CDR3 regions from RNA transcripts. A set of HTBI primers served as the primers for a first-round RT-PCR of the TCR CDR3. TCRdb independently ran MiXCR on the multiplex PCR reads; one entry per CDR3 protein. This table has about 570,000 distinct CDR3 sequences, about 45% appearing once. Sequenced: peripheral blood or thyroid tissue (not recorded which). These receptors all stem from an adult woman with Graves' disease, either hyperthyroidism or ophthalmopathy (not recorded which).

The V and J genes are TRBV19 and TRBJ1-5; tentative D call: TRBD1 (5 bases). The CDR3 runs 13 residues. Trimming stripped 7 bases from V and 7 bases from J, with 14 bases between. Germline CDR1 and CDR2: LNHDA and SQIVND (reference sequence). The DNA of the CDR3 is TGTGCCAGTAATAGGGGATCGGGCCAGCCCCAGCATTTT. Residues: CASNRGSGQPQHF.

Regarding this clonotype: It is unclear where the CDR3 begins or ends on the DNA, so no DNA is shown, and the CDR3 is as TCRdb lists it. This chain joins TRBV10-3 and TRBJ1-4. From germline, CDR1 is ENHRY and CDR2 SYGVKD. The CDR3 has 23 amino acids, counting both end residues. CDR3 residues: CAISDIAGASPAAQHVLMKNCFF.

In its sample, this clonotype was seen once. Possible read error: a much larger clone is one base away. The rearrangement uses TRBV6-5 and TRBJ1-3; D remains unclear. The CDR3 is made up of 14 amino acids. Germline values: CDR1 MNHEY, CDR2 SVGAGI. The ends were cut back, 7 bases at V and 0 bases at J, with 10 bases in the middle. The CDR3 loop is CASTAFNSGNTIYF. Here the CDR3 DNA reads TGTGCCAGCACTGCATTCAACTCTGGAAACACCATATATTTT.

The chain joins TRBV12-3 or TRBV12-4 to TRBJ2-7; the D gene is possibly TRBD1 (6 bases). V was pared by 10 bases and J by 2 bases, with 12 bases between. This CDR3 has 12 amino acids. CDR3: CATRGHTYEQYF. CDR3 bases: TGTGCCACCAGGGGACATACCTACGAGCAGTACTTC.

The table lists this clonotype with a few counts. This rearrangement joins TRBV19 to TRBJ1-6; TRBD1 is a possible D gene (5 bases). The CDR3 covers 13 residues. The germline V gene has CDR1 LNHDA and CDR2 SQIVND (reference sequence). Trimming left V 9 bases short and J 10 bases short, with 16 bases between. CDR3: CASSLGVGSPLHF. The CDR3 DNA is TGTGCCAGCAGCCTAGGGGTGGGGTCACCCCTCCACTTT.

At least ten counts were recorded for this clonotype. The chain combines TRBV7-9 with TRBJ1-6; D is unresolved. V was clipped by 3 bases and J by 3 bases, with 15 bases between them. The CDR3 extends over 17 amino acids. CDR1 SEHNR and CDR2 FQNEAQ come from the germline V gene (reference sequence). CDR3 DNA sequence: TGTGCCAGCAGCTTGGAGCGCCGGGGTTTCTATAATTCACCCCTCCACTTT. Amino acid sequence: CASSLERRGFYNSPLHF.

The gene calls are TRBV28 and TRBJ1-5; D remains ambiguous. The germline CDR1 and CDR2 sequences are MDHEN and SYDVKM. This CDR3 region has 14 residues. Trimming removed 8 bases from V and 2 bases from J, with 13 bases in between. The CDR3 reads CASSKVGGNQPQHF. The CDR3 nucleotides are TGTGCCAGCTCCAAGGTCGGAGGCAATCAGCCCCAGCATTTT.

This clonotype was observed at least ten times. The CDR3 sequence: CASSRATGNTEAFF. The CDR3 region has the DNA TGCGCCAGCAGCAGGGCTACAGGAAACACTGAAGCTTTCTTT. The chain uses TRBV5-1 and TRBJ1-1; possibly TRBD1 for D (5 bases). CDR3 length: 14 residues. Trimming pared 4 bases from V and 2 bases from J, leaving 12 bases between. CDR1 and CDR2 from the germline V gene are SGHRS and YFSETQ.

This rearrangement joins TRBV15 to TRBJ1-2; possible D gene TRBD1, 5 bases. CDR3 length: 14 residues. Deletions cut 5 bases from V and 8 bases from J, with 18 bases between. Germline CDR1 and CDR2: LNHNV and YYDKDF (reference sequence). CDR3 sequence (DNA): TGTGCCACCAGCCTCCCGACCAGGGTGAACGGCTACACCTTC. Residues: CATSLPTRVNGYTF.

This clonotype has a count of ten or more. The chain couples TRBV6-6 to TRBJ1-5, with D possibly being TRBD1 (5 bases). Germline V lookup: CDR1 MNHNY, CDR2 SVGAGI (reference sequence). The CDR3 has 16 amino acids. V was pared by 0 bases and J by 0 bases, with 9 bases between. DNA of the CDR3: TGTGCCAGCAGTTACTCGCGGGGGGTTAGCAATCAGCCCCAGCATTTT. The encoded protein is CASSYSRGVSNQPQHF.

A single count supports this clonotype. This chain connects TRBV24-1 to TRBJ1-2, with D unclear. Germline lookup yields CDR1 KGHDR and CDR2 SFDVKD. V was shortened by 4 bases and J by 7 bases, with 9 bases between the two germline ends. The CDR3 extends over 12 amino acids. In DNA, the CDR3 is TGTGCCACCAGTGAGAATCTCGGTGGCTACACCTTC. It translates to CATSENLGGYTF.

This chain joins TRBV29-1 and TRBJ1-2; D possibly corresponds to TRBD1 (6 bases). The V end lost 2 bases, the J end lost 8 bases, and 12 bases lay between the germline ends. The CDR3 extends over 12 amino acids. CDR1 and CDR2 from the germline V gene are SQVTM and ANQGSEA. For the CDR3, the DNA is TGCAGCGTTGAATCGTCGGGGGGCGGCTACACCTTC. Residues: CSVESSGGGYTF.

The chain couples TRBV7-6 to TRBJ2-7, with a tentative D call TRBD2 (5 bases). Per the germline V gene, CDR1 is SGHVS and CDR2 is FNYEAQ. V was cut by 2 bases and J by 4 bases, with 9 bases left in between. The CDR3 covers 13 residues. CDR3 region: CASSLLREYEQYF. The DNA of the CDR3 is TGTGCCAGCAGCTTATTGAGGGAGTACGAGCAGTACTTC.

This clonotype was observed many times. The chain combines TRBV28 with TRBJ1-2; D gene ambiguous. V lost 5 bases to trimming and J lost 4 bases, with 8 bases between them. CDR3 length equals 12 residues. Germline CDR1 and CDR2: MDHEN and SYDVKM. CDR3 amino acids: CASSLAAYGYTF. The CDR3 nucleotides read TGTGCCAGCAGTCTCGCTGCCTATGGCTACACCTTC.

This clonotype has only one observation. V gene TRBV7-3 combines with J gene TRBJ2-2; D is perhaps TRBD1 (6 bases). This CDR3 is built from 16 residues. Trimming left V 0 bases short and J 8 bases short, with 16 bases between. From germline, CDR1 is SGHTA and CDR2 FQGTGA. The CDR3 DNA reads TGTGCCAGCAGCTTAACGGGCATTAGGGGGAGAGGGGAGCTGTTTTTT. It yields the protein CASSLTGIRGRGELFF.

This chain connects TRBV11-2 to TRBJ1-6; D gene unclear. V shed 5 bases and J shed 10 bases, with 15 bases lying between them. The CDR3 extends over 14 amino acids. Germline loops: CDR1 SGHAT, CDR2 FQNNGV. The CDR3 protein is CASSPARAWSPLHF. CDR3 DNA sequence: TGTGCCAGCAGCCCTGCGCGGGCGTGGTCACCCCTCCACTTT.

This clonotype was recorded many times. The rearrangement uses TRBV7-8 and TRBJ1-6; D is ambiguous. Germline V gene data show CDR1 as SGHVS and CDR2 as FQNEAQ. The CDR3 runs to 13 residues. V shed 2 bases and J shed 10 bases, with 9 bases lying between them. CDR3 sequence (DNA): TGTGCCAGCAGCTTAAGGATCGAATCACCCCTCCACTTT. Amino acids: CASSLRIESPLHF. The full variable domain, rest sourced from reference TRBV7-8 and TRBJ1-6, is GAGVSQSPRYKVAKRGQDVALRCDPISGHVSLFWYQQALGQGPEFLTYFQNEAQLDKSGLPSDRFFAERPEGSVSTLKIQRTQQEDSAVYLCASSLRIESPLHFGNGTRLTVT.

This clonotype was recorded many times. The rearrangement links TRBV5-1 to TRBJ2-7; 9 nucleotides match TRBD1. CDR1 and CDR2 from the germline V gene are SGHRS and YFSETQ. Losses at the gene ends were 4 bases for V and 5 bases for J; bases not matched to a gene: 10. This CDR3 has 15 amino acids. CDR3 protein: CASSTYTGGVDEQYF. CDR3 nucleotides: TGCGCCAGCAGCACCTATACAGGGGGCGTCGACGAGCAGTACTTC.

The chain joins TRBV7-2 to TRBJ1-2; D is undetermined. Trimming left V 3 bases short and J 8 bases short, with 13 bases between. Germline V CDR1 and CDR2: SGHTA, FQGNSA. The CDR3 consists of 13 residues. This CDR3 is CASSLQEGGGYTF. The CDR3 nucleotides are TGTGCCAGCAGCTTGCAAGAGGGAGGAGGCTACACCTTC.

This clonotype was detected only a few times. The chain combines TRBV24-1 with TRBJ1-5; a possible D gene is TRBD1 (5 bases). CDR1 and CDR2 from the germline V gene are KGHDR and SFDVKD. V lost 0 bases and J 6 bases, leaving 11 bases between the germline ends. The length of the CDR3 is 15 residues. The CDR3 region has the DNA TGTGCCACCAGTGATTTGCCTATCGGGGGTCAGCCCCAGCATTTT. Its translation: CATSDLPIGGQPQHF.

This chain joins TRBV18 and TRBJ1-1; perhaps TRBD1 as D (5 bases). This CDR3 is built from 14 residues. Looked up from germline, CDR1 is KGHSH and CDR2 is LQKENI. Between the trimmed V and J ends, which lost 4 bases and 3 bases, there was a span of 12 bases. Written as DNA, the CDR3 is TGTGCCAGCTCACGAGACAGAAGATACACTGAAGCTTTCTTT. Its protein product is CASSRDRRYTEAFF.